In this sample, the clone carrying this TCR beta chain turned up a few times. Its antigen is not identified. This sample is part of a study of early T cells in non-severe SARS-CoV-2 infection. Study-level background: Sequencing was performed on bulk RNA from unsorted whole blood, leaving chains unpaired. Study outcomes and limitations: Lookups in VDJdb leaned toward anti-spike CD8 responses and missed private and CD4 specificities.

The CDR3 is 13 amino acids. The germline V gene has CDR1 SGHTA and CDR2 FQGNSA. V shed 3 bases and J shed 6 bases, with 11 bases lying between them. Each cDNA molecule carried a unique molecular identifier. TCRdb processed the 5' RACE reads anew with MiXCR; each CDR3 protein has one entry. The sample lists about 22,000 distinct CDR3 sequences, more than 3.5% seen once, with roughly 7.7% in the top ten. This chain connects TRBV7-2 to TRBJ1-1, with a possible D match to TRBD1 (5 bases). The sample was whole blood. The sequence was obtained from an adult who was a healthcare worker with PCR-confirmed SARS-CoV-2 infection or an uninfected control (not recorded which). The CDR3 DNA follows: TGTGCCAGCAGCTTTCACCCGGGACCTGAAGCTTTCTTT. Translation gives CASSFHPGPEAFF.